One sample yielded the 7 T cell receptor beta chains listed below, sequenced in a study of blood T cell repertoires in COVID-19. The method was immunoSEQ multiplex PCR; TCRdb's version includes in-frame clones alone and lacks a portion of them. The repertoire consists of tens of thousands of clones, with roughly 78% occurring once and the leading ten covering 25% to 35%. Source material: peripheral blood. These receptors were obtained from a human donor in a cohort sampled during active COVID-19.

This clone was counted between two and nine times. The chain uses TRBV28 and TRBJ1-2; D may be TRBD1 (5 bases). This CDR3 comprises 14 residues. Trimming left V 5 bases short and J 4 bases short, with 14 bases between. The germline V gene encodes CDR1 MDHEN and CDR2 SYDVKM. The CDR3 loop reads CASSRQQTVYGYTF. The CDR3 bases are TGTGCCAGCAGTCGACAGCAAACCGTCTATGGCTACACCTTC.

The gene calls are TRBV24-1 and TRBJ2-2, with TRBD2 identical over 11 bases. The CDR3 sequence is 19 residues long. Germline V gene lookup returns CDR1 KGHDR and CDR2 SFDVKD. Germline trimming cut 0 bases from V and 4 bases from J; bases unmatched to any gene: 9. The CDR3, as DNA: TGTGCCACCAGTGATTTGCGAGGTAGCGGGAGGGCCGGCACCGGGGAGCTGTTTTTT. Amino acids: CATSDLRGSGRAGTGELFF.

The chain uses TRBV19 and TRBJ1-2, with 9 bases identical to TRBD1. Germline V lookup: CDR1 LNHDA, CDR2 SQIVND (reference sequence). With V trimmed by 6 bases and J by 4 bases, 6 bases remained unmatched. This CDR3 comprises 14 residues. This CDR3 reads CASSLDRGLYGYTF. The CDR3 bases are TGTGCCAGTAGCCTGGACAGGGGACTCTATGGCTACACCTTC.

The CDR3 here is CASSSRAIAVGELFF. In DNA form, the CDR3 reads TGTGCCAGCAGTTCTCGGGCTATAGCGGTCGGGGAGCTGTTTTTT. The rearrangement links TRBV27 to TRBJ2-2; possible D gene TRBD2, 6 bases. Trimming removed 4 bases from V and 7 bases from J, with 16 bases in between. The CDR3 covers 15 residues. Germline CDR1 is MNHEY and CDR2 is SMNVEV (reference sequence).

This clone was seen a single time. V is TRBV7-2 and J is TRBJ2-1, with TRBD1 as a possible D gene (6 bases). Germline CDR1 reads SGHTA; CDR2 reads FQGNSA. V lost 6 bases, J lost 4 bases, and 16 bases lay in between. This CDR3 has 15 residues. The CDR3 protein is CASRTTRGKYNEQFF. The CDR3 region has the DNA TGTGCCAGCAGAACCACTAGGGGGAAGTACAATGAGCAGTTCTTC.

The rearrangement uses TRBV4-1 and TRBJ1-1; D may be TRBD1 (5 bases). The V gene's germline CDR1 is MGHRA and CDR2 YSYEKL. Trimming removed 0 bases from V and 4 bases from J, with 12 bases in between. This CDR3 contains 15 residues. The CDR3 reads CASSQEIRVRTEAFF. The CDR3 bases are TGCGCCAGCAGCCAAGAGATCAGGGTTCGCACTGAAGCTTTCTTT.

This chain joins TRBV15 and TRBJ1-3; D remains unclear. The CDR3 consists of 18 residues. V gave up 5 bases and J gave up 0 bases, with 20 bases separating them. Germline V gene sequence: CDR1 LNHNV, CDR2 YYDKDF (reference sequence). The CDR3 DNA reads as TGTGCCACCAGCTATGAGATGGTTCCTACTCGCTCTGGAAACACCATATATTTT. Translation gives CATSYEMVPTRSGNTIYF.